These 21 T cell receptor beta chains were sequenced from one sample in a study of blood T cell repertoires in COVID-19. The repertoire was sequenced with immunoSEQ multiplex PCR; TCRdb's copy has only in-frame clones and lacks some. The table includes 68,000 or so clones, around four fifths detected once. The sample taken for sequencing was peripheral blood. The receptor set was obtained from a woman in her fifties or sixties with acute or convalescent COVID-19.

This clone appeared once. The gene calls are TRBV7-6 and TRBJ2-1, with 14 bases that match TRBD2. Per the germline V gene, CDR1 is SGHVS and CDR2 is FNYEAQ. The CDR3 totals 21 residues. V lost 1 base and J lost 0; bases outside the gene matches: 11. The CDR3 DNA is TGTGCCAGCAGCTTAGACGTGGCTTGGACTAGCGGGAGGAACTCCTACAATGAGCAGTTCTTC. Amino acids: CASSLDVAWTSGRNSYNEQFF.

The chain uses TRBV25-1 and TRBJ1-1, with TRBD1 identical over 7 bases. The ends lost 6 bases at V and 4 bases at J; junction bases unmatched: 8. The V gene's germline CDR1 is MGHDK and CDR2 SYGVNS. The CDR3 totals 14 residues. In nucleotides, the CDR3 is TGTGCCAGCAGAGACACAGGGGCCGTCACTGAAGCTTTCTTT. Protein product: CASRDTGAVTEAFF.

This clone was detected a few times. This rearrangement joins TRBV5-8 to TRBJ2-3, with TRBD2 matching over 8 bases. This CDR3 comprises 14 residues. Losses at the gene ends were 7 bases for V and 2 bases for J; bases not matched to a gene: 6. The germline gives CDR1 SGHTS, CDR2 YDEGEE. This chain's CDR3 is CASRVAGYTDTQYF. The CDR3 nucleotides read TGTGCCAGCCGGGTAGCGGGGTACACAGATACGCAGTATTTT.

The rearrangement links TRBV24-1 to TRBJ2-1; tentative D call: TRBD1 (6 bases). The ends were cut back, 6 bases at V and 2 bases at J, with 13 bases in the middle. Germline V gives CDR1 KGHDR, CDR2 SFDVKD. This CDR3 has 15 amino acids. CDR3 sequence (DNA): TGTGCCACCAGTCCAACCGGGACAACCTACAATGAGCAGTTCTTC. Translating gives CATSPTGTTYNEQFF.

The genes are TRBV19 and TRBJ1-2; the match to TRBD1 covers 7 bases. Germline CDR1 reads LNHDA; CDR2 reads SQIVND (reference sequence). The junction had 1 base not matched to a gene; V was cut back by 4 bases and J by 2 bases. The CDR3 extends over 13 amino acids. CDR3: CASSKQGNYGYTF. The CDR3 DNA sequence: TGTGCCAGTAGTAAACAGGGGAACTATGGCTACACCTTC.

This clone occurred a few times. CDR3 DNA sequence: TGTGCCAGCAGTGATTGGACAGTGGGCACTGAAGCTTTCTTT. Translation: CASSDWTVGTEAFF. The chain links TRBV2 to TRBJ1-1; D is perhaps TRBD1 (6 bases). V was trimmed by 3 bases and J by 4 bases, leaving 12 bases between them. CDR1 SNHLY and CDR2 FYNNEI come from the germline V gene. This CDR3 has 14 residues.

This chain uses TRBV28 with TRBJ1-1; a possible D gene is TRBD1 (6 bases). The CDR3 extends over 14 amino acids. The V gene lost 9 bases and the J gene lost 2 bases, with 16 bases spanning the gap. CDR1 is MDHEN and CDR2 is SYDVKM in the germline V gene. This chain's CDR3 is CASGGNFGNTEAFF. Written as DNA, the CDR3 is TGTGCCAGTGGGGGCAATTTTGGTAACACTGAAGCTTTCTTT. Combining the CDR3 with reference TRBV28 and TRBJ1-1 gives the whole variable domain DVKVTQSSRYLVKRTGEKVFLECVQDMDHENMFWYRQDPGLGLRLIYFSYDVKMKEKGDIPEGYSVSREKKERFSLILESASTNQTSMYLCASGGNFGNTEAFFGQGTRLTVV.

The chain employs TRBV5-1 and TRBJ1-2; 7 bases map to TRBD1. Trimming took 0 bases from V and 6 from J; bases not matched to a gene: 8. Germline V gene sequence: CDR1 SGHRS, CDR2 YFSETQ. The length of the CDR3 is 15 residues. This CDR3 is CASSLAGQANNGYTF. In DNA, the CDR3 is TGCGCCAGCAGCTTGGCCGGACAGGCGAACAATGGCTACACCTTC. The full variable domain, its missing parts supplied by reference TRBV5-1 and TRBJ1-2, is KAGVTQTPRYLIKTRGQQVTLSCSPISGHRSVSWYQQTPGQGLQFLFEYFSETQRNKGNFPGRFSGRQFSNSRSEMNVSTLELGDSALYLCASSLAGQANNGYTFGSGTRLTVV.

The chain couples TRBV18 to TRBJ1-1, with 7 bases lining up with TRBD1. V trimming: 3 bases; J trimming: 8 bases; junction bases outside the gene matches: 6. In germline, CDR1 is KGHSH, CDR2 LQKENI. The CDR3 runs 13 residues. The CDR3 here is CASSPHRDSEAFF. The DNA of the CDR3 is TGTGCCAGCTCACCTCACAGGGACAGCGAAGCTTTCTTT.

The rearrangement links TRBV7-9 to TRBJ2-2; weak D call: TRBD2 (5 bases). The CDR3 is 15 amino acids. Deletions cut 2 bases from V and 0 bases from J, with 7 bases between. CDR1 SEHNR and CDR2 FQNEAQ come from the germline V gene (reference sequence). CDR3: CASSLSGANTGELFF. The CDR3 DNA reads TGTGCCAGCAGCTTAAGCGGAGCGAACACCGGGGAGCTGTTTTTT. Full variable domain (missing parts from reference TRBV7-9 and TRBJ2-2): DTGVSQNPRHKITKRGQNVTFRCDPISEHNRLYWYRQTLGQGPEFLTYFQNEAQLEKSRLLSDRFSAERPKGSFSTLEIQRTEQGDSAMYLCASSLSGANTGELFFGEGSRLTVL.

The CDR3 is CASSAGTDNEQFF. The CDR3 DNA sequence: TGTGCCAGCAGCGCCGGGACAGACAATGAGCAGTTCTTC. The V gene is TRBV9, the J gene TRBJ2-1, with TRBD1 identical over 7 bases. The CDR3 consists of 13 residues. The germline CDR1 and CDR2 sequences are SGDLS and YYNGEE. The V gene end was trimmed by 3 bases and the J gene end by 5 bases; junction bases not matched to a gene: 2.

This clone occurred once. The chain carries TRBV27 and TRBJ1-5, with 12 bases aligning to TRBD1. Per the germline V gene, CDR1 is MNHEY and CDR2 is SMNVEV (reference sequence). There are 20 residues in the CDR3. Losses at the gene ends were 0 bases for V and 3 bases for J; bases not matched to a gene: 12. CDR3 DNA sequence: TGTGCCAGCAGTTTATCGAAGAGTGGGACAGGGGGCACAAACAATCAGCCCCAGCATTTT. As protein: CASSLSKSGTGGTNNQPQHF.

Details on this clone: Additional DNA sequences in this sample encode the identical CDR3. The chain employs TRBV18 and TRBJ2-7; 10 bases line up with TRBD2. CDR1 is KGHSH, CDR2 LQKENI, per germline. With 3 bases clipped from V and 1 base from J, the junction kept 3 bases outside the gene matches. The CDR3 is 15 residues long. The CDR3: CASSPGAGGSYEQYF. In nucleotides, the CDR3 is TGTGCCAGCTCACCGGGAGCGGGAGGGTCCTACGAGCAGTACTTC. Full variable domain (rest looked up from reference TRBV18 and TRBJ2-7): NAGVMQNPRHLVRRRGQEARLRCSPMKGHSHVYWYRQLPEEGLKFMVYLQKENIIDESGMPKERFSAEFPKEGPSILRIQQVVRGDSAAYFCASSPGAGGSYEQYFGPGTRLTVT.

The chain combines TRBV24-1 with TRBJ1-5; TRBD1 matches 10 bases. Trimming at V came to 9 bases and at J to 6 bases, leaving 7 bases not matched to a gene. CDR1 KGHDR and CDR2 SFDVKD come from the germline V gene. The CDR3 runs 14 residues. The CDR3 DNA reads as TGTGCCACCTCCAGACAGGGGGCAGGTCAGCCCCAGCATTTT. Protein product: CATSRQGAGQPQHF.

The rearrangement joins TRBV5-6 to TRBJ1-3; 8 nucleotides agree with TRBD1. V was pared by 4 bases and J by 2 bases, with 2 bases of the junction left unmatched. Germline CDR1 SGHDT, CDR2 YYEEEE. CDR3 length equals 14 residues. The CDR3 nucleotides read TGTGCCAGCAGCCGGGGACAGGCTGGAAACACCATATATTTT. Translation gives CASSRGQAGNTIYF.

The rearrangement joins TRBV7-2 to TRBJ2-1; 12 positions agree with TRBD2. The germline V gene encodes CDR1 SGHTA and CDR2 FQGNSA. V was clipped by 5 bases and J by 10 bases; unmatched bases: 15. The CDR3 consists of 17 residues. CDR3 residues: CASSPSRASGGVMEQFF. CDR3 bases: TGTGCCAGCAGCCCCTCTCGGGCTAGCGGGGGGGTAATGGAGCAGTTCTTC.

This CDR3 is CATSRDKNTEAFF. The CDR3 DNA follows: TGTGCCACCAGCAGAGATAAGAACACTGAAGCTTTCTTT. This chain connects TRBV15 to TRBJ1-1, with unresolved D. There are 13 residues in the CDR3. CDR1 and CDR2 from the germline V gene are LNHNV and YYDKDF (reference sequence). The V gene lost 0 bases and the J gene lost 1 base, with 3 bases spanning the gap.

The chain employs TRBV7-2 and TRBJ2-1; weak D call: TRBD2 (6 bases). The V gene's germline CDR1 is SGHTA and CDR2 FQGNSA. V was clipped by 1 base and J by 1 base, with 11 bases between them. CDR3 length: 16 amino acids. The CDR3 nucleotides are TGTGCCAGCAGCTTAGTTTACGGAGGGTCCTACAATGAGCAGTTCTTC. It is translated as CASSLVYGGSYNEQFF. The variable domain in full, completed from reference TRBV7-2 and TRBJ2-1, reads GAGVSQSPSNKVTEKGKDVELRCDPISGHTALYWYRQSLGQGLEFLIYFQGNSAPDKSGLPSDRFSAERTGGSVSTLTIQRTQQEDSAVYLCASSLVYGGSYNEQFFGPGTRLTVL.

J is TRBJ1-3 and V is TRBV19; 7 bases are shared with TRBD1. Per germline, CDR1 LNHDA and CDR2 SQIVND (reference sequence). This CDR3 is 14 amino acids long. J gave up 3 bases and V 6 bases, and 5 bases lay outside the gene matches. Written as DNA, the CDR3 is TGTGCCAGTAGCACCGGACAGGTTGGAAACACCATATATTTT. Translating it yields CASSTGQVGNTIYF.

The sample holds a few counts of this clone. This rearrangement joins TRBV7-3 to TRBJ2-1; 13 positions match TRBD2. The germline V gene has CDR1 SGHTA and CDR2 FQGTGA. V was clipped by 2 bases and J by 5 bases; unmatched bases: 3. The CDR3 has 16 residues. CDR3 in DNA: TGTGCCAGCAGCTTATGGACTAGCGGGAGCAACAATGAGCAGTTCTTC. This sequence encodes CASSLWTSGSNNEQFF.

The chain combines TRBV6-6 with TRBJ2-5; D remains unclear. Germline CDR1 reads MNHNY; CDR2 reads SVGAGI (reference sequence). This CDR3 has 14 residues. Trimming shortened V by 2 bases and J by 4 bases, and 11 bases separated the two germline ends. CDR3 nucleotide sequence: TGTGCCAGCAGTTACCAGTATACACGAGAGACCCAGTACTTC. It codes for CASSYQYTRETQYF.